The source of this T cell receptor (beta chain) is a study of Graves' ophthalmopathy and Graves' hyperthyroidism. Study-wide context: Prior to any treatment, peripheral blood was collected at the time of initial diagnosis. The study, taken as a whole, reports: In separating ophthalmopathy from stable hyperthyroidism, a 13-signature model achieved nearly 90% sensitivity and over 80% specificity.

Under 3 months in duration, the ophthalmopathy in affected donors had moderate-to-severe activity, CAS ≥3 and NOSPECS ≥4. Germline lookup yields CDR1 SGDLS and CDR2 YYNGEE. The CDR3 has 16 residues. V was cut by 3 bases and J by 0 bases, with 15 bases left in between. The TCR beta CDR3 regions underwent amplification from RNA transcripts. HTBI primers were employed in first-round RT-PCR, then a second-round multiplex PCR followed. A single record per CDR3 protein comes from TCRdb applying MiXCR to the multiplex PCR reads. Here the sample spans around 670,000 distinct CDR3 sequences, 40% being singletons. Of note for this clonotype: No antigen is known for it.

Sequenced: peripheral blood. V gene TRBV9 combines with J gene TRBJ1-1, with D uncertain. This receptor was taken from an adult man with Graves' ophthalmopathy. This chain's CDR3 is CASSGGGLTMNTEAFF. DNA of the CDR3: TGTGCCAGCAGCGGAGGCGGACTGACTATGAACACTGAAGCTTTCTTT.